This record concerns one T cell receptor (beta chain) sequence. Its specific antigen is unknown. Base quality data are lacking; no much larger clone is found one base away. The data belong to a study of blood T cell repertoires in COVID-19 (dated by TCRdb to the early 2020s). General notes on the study: Collaborator samples came from the United States, Italy and Spain and covered acute and convalescent phases of COVID-19. The prospective study material was composed of cDNA or gDNA derived from T cells, B-cell-depleted T cells, or PBMCs. Deeply sampled blood TCRbeta repertoires from subjects exposed to, actively infected with, or recovered from COVID-19 were included in the dataset. The repertoires were released in a freely available public database intended as a resource for research on the immune response to SARS-CoV-2. The samples were drawn from two sources: the first 160 participants of the ongoing ImmuneRACE study, and 1,000 to 1,500 subjects contributed by 6 global collaborators. A de-identified subject ID, COVID-19 status, age in years and sex were almost always included in the sample metadata. Where available, HLA class I and class II types were taken from metadata supplied by the sample provider and were not determined by assay-based typing.

In Seattle, one collaborating source enrolled patients while the infection was active and tracked those patients longitudinally over the course of disease. Whole blood was collected in K2EDTA tubes by collaborating institutions according to the institutions' own protocols. For TCRbeta analysis, collaborators shipped samples as frozen whole blood, isolated PBMCs, or DNA extracted from either of those sample types. What the research found in general, with its limitations: The amount of clinical and demographic metadata varied by source and participant and was provided uncurated.

V drops 10 bases and J drops 4 bases, leaving 11 bases in between. The CDR3 measures 11 amino acids from cysteine to phenylalanine. CDR3 DNA only is kept here, 33 bases in frame from base 1. The germline V gene (reference sequence) supplies CDR1 SEHNR and CDR2 FQNEAQ. TCRbeta CDR3 regions were amplified from genomic DNA by means of the immunoSEQ Assay, a bias-controlled multiplex PCR. The authors' pipeline ran thus. The number of nucleated cells in each sample was estimated from the amplification of reference gene primers within the assay. To quantify the absolute abundance of each unique TCRbeta CDR3 rearrangement, sequence reads were collapsed and filtered. Productive Simpson clonality was computed per sample as the square root of Simpson's diversity index over productive rearrangements. TCRdb limited this immuneACCESS table to in-frame rearrangements with V and J called. A share of clones is missing; checked studies link under half to unresolved V genes, and the rest is unexplained. The DNA gave D and trimming, while V, J and clone size come from that table. Within this sample are 450,000 or so clones, with roughly 87% of them counted one time only. The top ten constitute approximately 0.9% of the sample.

The sequence derives from a man between 18 and 35 years old with COVID-19, enrolled during active disease. The chain uses TRBV7-9 and TRBJ2-7; the D segment could be TRBD2, given 6 matching bases. Sequences were obtained from peripheral blood. The sequenced DNA is TGTGCCACCCGGAGGGGTTACGAGCAGTACTTC. It codes for CATRRGYEQYF.